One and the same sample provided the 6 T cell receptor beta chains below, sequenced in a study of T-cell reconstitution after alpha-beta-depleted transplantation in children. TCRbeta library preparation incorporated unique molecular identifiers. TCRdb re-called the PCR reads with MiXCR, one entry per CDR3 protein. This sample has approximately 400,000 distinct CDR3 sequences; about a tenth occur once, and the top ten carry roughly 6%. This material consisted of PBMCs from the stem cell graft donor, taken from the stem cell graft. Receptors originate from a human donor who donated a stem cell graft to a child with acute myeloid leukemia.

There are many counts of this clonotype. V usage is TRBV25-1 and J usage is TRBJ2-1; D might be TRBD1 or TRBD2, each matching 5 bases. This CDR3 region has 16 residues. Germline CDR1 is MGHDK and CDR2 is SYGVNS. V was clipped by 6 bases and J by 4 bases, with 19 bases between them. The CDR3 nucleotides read TGTGCCAGCAGGGGGGATAGGGCTATGGGGTACAATGAGCAGTTCTTC. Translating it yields CASRGDRAMGYNEQFF.

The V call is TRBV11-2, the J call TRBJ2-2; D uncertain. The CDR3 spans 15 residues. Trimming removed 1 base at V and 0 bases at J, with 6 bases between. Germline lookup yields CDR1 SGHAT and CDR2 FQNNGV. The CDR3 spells CASSLVAPNTGELFF. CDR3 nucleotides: TGTGCCAGCAGCTTAGTGGCACCGAACACCGGGGAGCTGTTTTTT.

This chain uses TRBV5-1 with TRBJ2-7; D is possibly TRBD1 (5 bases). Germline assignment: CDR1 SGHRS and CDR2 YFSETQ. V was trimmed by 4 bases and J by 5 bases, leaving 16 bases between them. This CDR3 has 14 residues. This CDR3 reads CASSRQDEGDEQYF. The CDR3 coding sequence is TGCGCCAGCAGCCGCCAGGACGAAGGGGACGAGCAGTACTTC.

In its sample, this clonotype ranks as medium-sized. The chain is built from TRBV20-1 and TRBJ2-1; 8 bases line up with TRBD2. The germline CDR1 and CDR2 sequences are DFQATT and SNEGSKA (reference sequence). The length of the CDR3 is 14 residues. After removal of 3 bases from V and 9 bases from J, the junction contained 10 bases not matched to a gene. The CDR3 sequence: CSARAGGRHGEQFF. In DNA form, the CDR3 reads TGCAGTGCTAGGGCTGGCGGGAGGCACGGTGAGCAGTTCTTC.

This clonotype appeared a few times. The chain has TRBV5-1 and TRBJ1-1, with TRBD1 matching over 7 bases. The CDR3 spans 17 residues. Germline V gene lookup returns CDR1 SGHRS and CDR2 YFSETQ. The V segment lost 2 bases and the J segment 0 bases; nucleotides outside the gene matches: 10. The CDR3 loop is CASSLRPTGNMNTEAFF. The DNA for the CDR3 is TGCGCCAGCAGCTTAAGACCGACAGGGAACATGAACACTGAAGCTTTCTTT.

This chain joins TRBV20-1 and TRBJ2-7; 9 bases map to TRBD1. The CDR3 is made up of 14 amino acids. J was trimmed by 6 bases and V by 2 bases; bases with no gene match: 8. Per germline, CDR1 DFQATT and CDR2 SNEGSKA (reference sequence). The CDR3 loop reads CSARLVTGGAEQYF. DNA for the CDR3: TGCAGTGCTAGACTCGTTACAGGGGGCGCCGAGCAGTACTTC.